These 29 T cell receptor beta chains originate from one sample sequenced in a study of CD8+ T cells in alopecia areata. Described treatment: oral pan-JAK inhibitor, 5-10 mg twice daily. Sequencing relied on a cDNA template that was reverse transcribed from extracted RNA. Measured with immunoSEQ multiplex PCR; TCRdb has only the in-frame clones, and not every one. The sample gives 95,000 to 100,000 clones, 50% to 75% of which show up once; roughly a sixth is in the top ten. Sample: CD8+ T cells sorted from blood, taken at week 4, from a patient treated with tofacitinib. All receptors derive from a human donor with alopecia areata.

The gene calls are TRBV27 and TRBJ2-1; 10 bases align to TRBD2. This CDR3 is built from 18 residues. V was clipped by 3 bases and J by 2 bases; unmatched bases: 10. Germline values: CDR1 MNHEY, CDR2 SMNVEV (reference sequence). Here the CDR3 DNA reads TGTGCCAGCAGTTTGTCAGCGGGAGGGCGAAGGCCCTACAATGAGCAGTTCTTC. Translation: CASSLSAGGRRPYNEQFF.

The chain couples TRBV4-3 to TRBJ2-5, with unresolved D. CDR1 is LGHNA and CDR2 is YSLEER in the germline V gene. This CDR3 has 13 residues. V dropped 1 base and J dropped 5 bases, with 8 bases sitting between them. The CDR3 DNA reads as TGCGCCAGCAGCCAAGGCCCCCTGGAGACCCAGTACTTC. It is translated as CASSQGPLETQYF.

This chain uses TRBV5-1 with TRBJ2-2, with TRBD1 as a possible D gene (5 bases). The CDR3 totals 12 residues. The ends were cut back, 6 bases at V and 6 bases at J, with 9 bases in the middle. Germline values: CDR1 SGHRS, CDR2 YFSETQ. Here the CDR3 DNA reads TGCGCCAGCACCCTAGGGGCCGGGGAGCTGTTTTTT. The encoded protein is CASTLGAGELFF.

The chain carries TRBV5-1 and TRBJ1-6; the match to TRBD1 covers 10 bases. Germline CDR1 SGHRS, CDR2 YFSETQ. The CDR3 is made up of 15 amino acids. Trimming took 4 bases from V and 9 from J; bases not matched to a gene: 7. Here the CDR3 reads CASSLTTGGTSPLHF. The CDR3 DNA is TGCGCCAGCAGCCTTACGACAGGGGGCACTTCACCCCTCCACTTT.

The chain links TRBV9 to TRBJ1-1, with TRBD1 matching over 7 bases. Losses at the gene ends were 3 bases for V and 1 base for J; bases not matched to a gene: 9. This CDR3 region has 16 residues. Germline CDR1 reads SGDLS; CDR2 reads YYNGEE. The CDR3 is CASSATGVSANTEAFF. DNA for the CDR3: TGTGCCAGCAGCGCAACAGGGGTCTCCGCGAACACTGAAGCTTTCTTT.

This clone was found a few times. This chain uses TRBV7-9 with TRBJ2-7, with D unresolved. Trimming removed 5 bases at V and 4 bases at J, with 12 bases between. Germline V CDR1 and CDR2: SEHNR, FQNEAQ (reference sequence). CDR3 length: 13 amino acids. CDR3 DNA sequence: TGTGCCAGCAGCCGTACGGATTGGTACGAGCAGTACTTC. Protein product: CASSRTDWYEQYF.

The chain uses TRBV27 and TRBJ2-2, with D possibly TRBD1 on 5 matching bases. Germline V CDR1 and CDR2: MNHEY, SMNVEV (reference sequence). V dropped 3 bases and J dropped 4 bases, with 6 bases sitting between them. The CDR3 contains 13 residues. The CDR3 is CASSFGATGELFF. The CDR3 nucleotides read TGTGCCAGCAGTTTTGGGGCCACCGGGGAGCTGTTTTTT.

The V call is TRBV5-4, the J call TRBJ1-1; D uncertain. Trimming cost V 4 bases and J 3 bases, with 10 bases left between them. The germline CDR1 and CDR2 sequences are SGHNT and YYREEE (reference sequence). The CDR3 length is 13 residues. The CDR3: CASSSGIHTEAFF. The CDR3 nucleotides read TGTGCCAGCAGCAGCGGGATTCACACTGAAGCTTTCTTT.

The V call is TRBV5-4, the J call TRBJ2-7; no clear D gene. CDR3 length equals 12 residues. Germline values: CDR1 SGHNT, CDR2 YYREEE (reference sequence). The V and J ends lost 3 bases and 5 bases respectively, with 9 bases between them. The CDR3, as DNA: TGTGCCAGCAGCTCTGGCTTGCACGAGCAGTACTTC. Its translation: CASSSGLHEQYF.

This sequence joins TRBV4-3 and TRBJ2-1, with 8 bases lining up with TRBD1. The CDR3 has 15 residues. CDR1 and CDR2 from the germline V gene are LGHNA and YSLEER. The J segment lost 4 bases and the V segment lost 3 bases, leaving 5 bases of the junction unmatched. As DNA, the CDR3 is TGCGCCAGCAGCCACAACCAGGGGGCTTACAATGAGCAGTTCTTC. This translates into CASSHNQGAYNEQFF.

The V and J genes are TRBV29-1 and TRBJ2-1; a possible D gene is TRBD1 (6 bases). Trimming left V 7 bases short and J 6 bases short, with 19 bases between. Germline CDR1 is SQVTM and CDR2 is ANQGSEA. CDR3 length equals 14 residues. CDR3 in amino acids: CSASEGTSRNEQFF. For the CDR3, the DNA is TGCAGCGCGTCTGAGGGGACAAGTCGCAATGAGCAGTTCTTC.

About this clone: This may arise from a read error, as a much more abundant clone is one base away. This sample also contains other DNA sequences that code for the same CDR3. The V gene is TRBV5-1, the J gene TRBJ2-7; the D is unclear. The germline V gene encodes CDR1 SGHRS and CDR2 YFSETQ. V was pared by 0 bases and J by 2 bases, with 6 bases between. CDR3 size: 13 residues. The chain's CDR3 is CASSLGSPYEQYF. In DNA, the CDR3 is TGCGCCAGCAGCTTGGGCTCCCCCTACGAGCAGTACTTC.

The genes are TRBV27 and TRBJ1-2; weak D call: TRBD1 (6 bases). Between the trimmed V and J ends, which lost 0 bases and 4 bases, there was a span of 15 bases. CDR3 length equals 16 residues. From germline, CDR1 is MNHEY and CDR2 SMNVEV (reference sequence). CDR3 amino acids: CASSLSARDILYGYTF. The CDR3, as DNA: TGTGCCAGCAGTTTATCAGCCCGGGACATCCTCTATGGCTACACCTTC.

The genes are TRBV29-1 and TRBJ1-1, with a tentative D call TRBD1 (6 bases). V was trimmed by 1 base and J by 0 bases, leaving 9 bases between them. Germline values: CDR1 SQVTM, CDR2 ANQGSEA. This CDR3 comprises 14 residues. The CDR3: CSVEGTDMNTEAFF. For the CDR3, the DNA is TGCAGCGTTGAAGGGACAGACATGAACACTGAAGCTTTCTTT.

The V and J genes are TRBV5-1 and TRBJ2-6; no definite D call. Germline V gene lookup returns CDR1 SGHRS and CDR2 YFSETQ. This CDR3 is built from 14 residues. The V end was cut by 7 bases, the J end by 4 bases, with 12 bases between. The CDR3 sequence is CASSDAGGANVLTF. The CDR3 coding sequence is TGCGCCAGCTCCGATGCTGGCGGGGCCAACGTCCTGACTTTC.

The V gene is TRBV2, the J gene TRBJ2-3; D unresolved. The CDR3 is made up of 13 amino acids. Germline V lookup: CDR1 SNHLY, CDR2 FYNNEI. The V and J ends lost 2 bases and 0 bases respectively, with 3 bases between them. The CDR3 DNA sequence: TGTGCCAGCAGTGAACGTAGCACAGATACGCAGTATTTT. This sequence encodes CASSERSTDTQYF. Based on the CDR3 plus reference TRBV2 and TRBJ2-3, the full variable domain is EPEVTQTPSHQVTQMGQEVILRCVPISNHLYFYWYRQILGQKVEFLVSFYNNEISEKSEIFDDQFSVERPDGSNFTLKIRSTKLEDSAMYFCASSERSTDTQYFGPGTRLTVL.

The chain carries TRBV29-1 and TRBJ1-3; 7 bases fit TRBD1. V was clipped by 5 bases and J by 4 bases; unmatched bases: 5. Germline CDR1 and CDR2: SQVTM and ANQGSEA. The CDR3 spans 13 residues. Here the CDR3 DNA reads TGCAGCGTTCTAAGGGGGCACGGAAACACCATATATTTT. Amino acids: CSVLRGHGNTIYF. Full variable domain (rest looked up from reference TRBV29-1 and TRBJ1-3): SAVISQKPSRDICQRGTSLTIQCQVDSQVTMMFWYRQQPGQSLTLIATANQGSEATYESGFVIDKFPISRPNLTFSTLTVSNMSPEDSSIYLCSVLRGHGNTIYFGEGSWLTVV.

The genes are TRBV30 and TRBJ2-1; TRBD2 is a possible D gene (6 bases). There are 15 residues in the CDR3. The germline CDR1 and CDR2 sequences are GTSNPN and SVGIG (reference sequence). With 4 bases removed from V and 0 bases from J, the gap between germline ends came to 13 bases. The CDR3 DNA follows: TGTGCCTGGAACTGGGACTCCAGCTCCTACAATGAGCAGTTCTTC. It codes for CAWNWDSSSYNEQFF.

The CDR3 protein is CASSQLPGWAYGYTF. The DNA for the CDR3 is TGTGCCAGCAGCCAACTTCCTGGTTGGGCCTATGGCTACACCTTC. The chain recombines TRBV14 with TRBJ1-2, with unresolved D. Germline V gene sequence: CDR1 SGHDN, CDR2 FVKESK. The CDR3 is 15 amino acids. Trimming took off 2 bases at V and 4 bases at J, with 14 bases between the two ends.

V usage is TRBV15 and J usage is TRBJ2-3; tentatively, D is TRBD1 (6 bases). This CDR3 region has 14 residues. Germline assignment: CDR1 LNHNV and CDR2 YYDKDF (reference sequence). Trimming pared 4 bases from V and 2 bases from J, leaving 10 bases between. CDR3 sequence reads: CATSTRTVTDTQYF. CDR3 DNA: TGTGCCACCAGCACCCGGACAGTCACAGATACGCAGTATTTT.

The chain uses TRBV10-3 and TRBJ2-7, with D possibly matching TRBD2 (6 bases). The CDR3 loop spans 13 amino acids. Trimming shortened V by 4 bases and J by 3 bases, and 10 bases separated the two germline ends. CDR1 and CDR2 (germline): ENHRY, SYGVKD. The CDR3 DNA reads as TGTGCCATCAGTGTGGGGGGAAACTACGAGCAGTACTTC. It codes for CAISVGGNYEQYF.

The gene calls are TRBV9 and TRBJ1-1; 8 positions match TRBD1. CDR3 length: 15 residues. Trimming took 3 bases from V and 3 from J; bases not matched to a gene: 7. Germline CDR1 is SGDLS and CDR2 is YYNGEE. Here the CDR3 reads CASSELQGEDTEAFF. CDR3 DNA: TGTGCCAGCAGCGAATTACAGGGGGAGGACACTGAAGCTTTCTTT.

About this clone itself: Other DNA sequences from this sample encode an identical CDR3 as well. V usage is TRBV4-3 and J usage is TRBJ2-3, with no clear D. Per the germline V gene, CDR1 is LGHNA and CDR2 is YSLEER. The V and J ends lost 6 bases and 0 bases respectively, with 7 bases between them. The CDR3 spans 13 residues. This chain's CDR3 is CASSPGSTDTQYF. The CDR3 DNA sequence: TGCGCCAGCAGTCCCGGGAGCACAGATACGCAGTATTTT.

The rearrangement joins TRBV5-1 to TRBJ2-1; 11 nucleotides line up with TRBD1. V lost 0 bases and J lost 3; bases outside the gene matches: 8. CDR1 is SGHRS, CDR2 YFSETQ, per germline. The CDR3 is 18 amino acids. CDR3 in DNA: TGCGCCAGCAGCTTGGGATGGACAGGGGGCCTGGGCTACAATGAGCAGTTCTTC. Translation: CASSLGWTGGLGYNEQFF.

V gene TRBV7-3 combines with J gene TRBJ2-6; 8 positions match TRBD1. V shed 2 bases and J 0 bases; nucleotides not matched to a gene: 6. In germline, CDR1 is SGHTA, CDR2 FQGTGA. The CDR3 covers 18 residues. This chain's CDR3 is CASSLLWDRTSGANVLTF. CDR3 sequence (DNA): TGTGCCAGCAGCTTATTATGGGACAGGACCTCTGGGGCCAACGTCCTGACTTTC.

The chain couples TRBV2 to TRBJ2-4, with 11 nucleotides matching TRBD2. CDR1 is SNHLY and CDR2 is FYNNEI in the germline V gene. The CDR3 extends over 13 amino acids. The CDR3 reads CALLAGGPNIQYF. For the CDR3, the DNA is TGTGCGTTGTTAGCGGGAGGGCCCAACATTCAGTACTTC.

This clone was counted only a few times. Other nucleotide sequences in the sample specify the same CDR3. This chain links TRBV27 with TRBJ2-5; no clear D. The germline V gene encodes CDR1 MNHEY and CDR2 SMNVEV (reference sequence). Trimming stripped 3 bases from V and 2 bases from J, with 7 bases between. This CDR3 has 13 amino acids. The CDR3 DNA sequence: TGTGCCAGCAGTTTGGGGTCTCAAGAGACCCAGTACTTC. Translation gives CASSLGSQETQYF.

The J gene is TRBJ1-1, the V gene TRBV4-1, with no clear D. Germline V CDR1 and CDR2: MGHRA, YSYEKL. The CDR3 is 13 residues long. Trimming took 3 bases from V and 4 from J, leaving 9 bases between them. The CDR3: CASSQVTGTEAFF. CDR3 DNA: TGCGCCAGCAGCCAGGTGACGGGCACTGAAGCTTTCTTT.

This chain connects TRBV5-1 to TRBJ1-2; possible D gene TRBD1, 6 bases. V lost 7 bases and J 8 bases, leaving 18 bases between the germline ends. Germline V CDR1 and CDR2: SGHRS, YFSETQ. CDR3 length: 13 residues. The CDR3 loop reads CASHPAQGLGYTF. As DNA, the CDR3 is TGCGCCAGCCACCCAGCACAGGGCCTCGGCTACACCTTC. The entire variable domain, with the rest obtained from reference TRBV5-1 and TRBJ1-2, is as follows: KAGVTQTPRYLIKTRGQQVTLSCSPISGHRSVSWYQQTPGQGLQFLFEYFSETQRNKGNFPGRFSGRQFSNSRSEMNVSTLELGDSALYLCASHPAQGLGYTFGSGTRLTVV.